Listed below are T cell receptor beta chains from one sample, sequenced in a study of blood T cell repertoires in COVID-19. Assay: immunoSEQ multiplex PCR; the TCRdb copy retains only in-frame clones and omits some. The sample has 280,000 or so clones; approximately 81% are singletons. Material: PBMCs or T cells enriched from blood (not recorded which). These receptors were obtained from a woman aged 50 to 60 who had recovered from COVID-19. The CDR3 runs from the conserved cysteine through the conserved F or W. The order of the fields is V gene, clone size, J gene, D gene, CDR3 DNA, CDR3 protein. D genes are given only for firm matches. A row's size may be missing; if present it is once, few, many or a size class.

V gene: TRBV28; clone size: -; J gene: TRBJ1-1; D gene: -; CDR3 DNA: TGTGCCAGCAGGACCGCCGAGGTCTCCAACACTGAAGCTTTCTTT; CDR3 protein: CASRTAEVSNTEAFF
V gene: TRBV4-2; clone size: -; J gene: TRBJ1-1; D gene: -; CDR3 DNA: TGTGCCAGCAGCCAACCGGGTGGCAACAACACTGAAGCTTTCTTT; CDR3 protein: CASSQPGGNNTEAFF
V gene: TRBV7-9; clone size: -; J gene: TRBJ2-2; D gene: TRBD2; CDR3 DNA: TGTGCCAGCAGCTTAGAGGGACTAGCGGCCTTGGACACCGGGGAGCTGTTTTTT; CDR3 protein: CASSLEGLAALDTGELFF
V gene: TRBV30; clone size: -; J gene: TRBJ2-2; D gene: -; CDR3 DNA: TGTGCCTGGAGTGACCCTAGACAGGACGGGGACACCGGGGAGCTGTTTTTT; CDR3 protein: CAWSDPRQDGDTGELFF
V gene: TRBV30; clone size: -; J gene: TRBJ1-2; D gene: TRBD1; CDR3 DNA: TGTGCCTGGAGGGACAGGGCGGGCTACACCTTC; CDR3 protein: CAWRDRAGYTF
V gene: TRBV19; clone size: -; J gene: TRBJ2-2; D gene: -; CDR3 DNA: TGTGCCAGCCCCCCCGGGGTCAACACCGGGGAGCTGTTTTTT; CDR3 protein: CASPPGVNTGELFF
V gene: TRBV4-1; clone size: -; J gene: TRBJ1-2; D gene: TRBD1; CDR3 DNA: TGCGCCAGCAGCCAACGAGAGAAGGGGGCGCCTGGCTACACCTTC; CDR3 protein: CASSQREKGAPGYTF
V gene: TRBV5-6; clone size: few; J gene: TRBJ1-1; D gene: TRBD1; CDR3 DNA: TGTGCCAGCAGCCCGGGACAGAAAGTACCTATGAACACTGAAGCTTTCTTT; CDR3 protein: CASSPGQKVPMNTEAFF
V gene: TRBV11-2; clone size: once; J gene: TRBJ2-3; D gene: -; CDR3 DNA: TGTGCCAGCAGCCACCGCCTCGGGAAGTCAGATACGCAGTATTTT; CDR3 protein: CASSHRLGKSDTQYF
V gene: TRBV9; clone size: -; J gene: TRBJ2-3; D gene: -; CDR3 DNA: TGTGCCAGCAGCCTCGCTGTGGGGCCGTACACAGATACGCAGTATTTT; CDR3 protein: CASSLAVGPYTDTQYF
V gene: TRBV27; clone size: -; J gene: TRBJ1-5; D gene: TRBD1; CDR3 DNA: TGTGCCAGCAGTTTGGACAGGAGCCTCAATCAGCCCCAGCATTTT; CDR3 protein: CASSLDRSLNQPQHF
V gene: TRBV2; clone size: -; J gene: TRBJ2-2; D gene: -; CDR3 DNA: TGTGCCAGCAGTGGCCTTAGCGCATCGAACACCGGGGAGCTGTTTTTT; CDR3 protein: CASSGLSASNTGELFF
V gene: TRBV19; clone size: -; J gene: TRBJ1-5; D gene: -; CDR3 DNA: TGTGCCAGTAGTCAGGGCAGGGCTAGCAATCAGCCCCAGCATTTT; CDR3 protein: CASSQGRASNQPQHF
V gene: TRBV11-3; clone size: -; J gene: TRBJ1-5; D gene: TRBD1; CDR3 DNA: TGTGCCAGCAGCCTACAGGGGGCGCGGGCTCAGCCCCAGCATTTT; CDR3 protein: CASSLQGARAQPQHF
V gene: TRBV20-1; clone size: -; J gene: TRBJ2-1; D gene: TRBD1; CDR3 DNA: TGCAGTGCTAGTGGGACAGGGAGATTAGAGCAGTTCTTC; CDR3 protein: CSASGTGRLEQFF
V gene: TRBV7-9; clone size: -; J gene: TRBJ1-2; D gene: -; CDR3 DNA: TGTGCCAGCAGCCCGAACCGCGGAGGCTACACCTTC; CDR3 protein: CASSPNRGGYTF
V gene: TRBV5-1; clone size: -; J gene: TRBJ2-7; D gene: TRBD2; CDR3 DNA: TGCGCCAGCAGCTCCCTCCTAGCGGGGGCCGAGCAGTACTTC; CDR3 protein: CASSSLLAGAEQYF
V gene: TRBV11-2; clone size: -; J gene: TRBJ1-6; D gene: TRBD1; CDR3 DNA: TGTGCCAGCAGCTTAGATCGTGGAGGGGGCAATTCACCCCTCCACTTT; CDR3 protein: CASSLDRGGGNSPLHF
V gene: TRBV15; clone size: -; J gene: TRBJ2-1; D gene: TRBD1; CDR3 DNA: TGTGCCACCAGCAGACAGTCGGGACAGGGCTATTTTGAGCAGTTCTTC; CDR3 protein: CATSRQSGQGYFEQFF
V gene: TRBV19; clone size: once; J gene: TRBJ2-2; D gene: TRBD2; CDR3 DNA: TGTGCCAGTAGTTCCCACCCTAGCGGCTACACCGGGGAGCTGTTTTTT; CDR3 protein: CASSSHPSGYTGELFF
V gene: TRBV30; clone size: -; J gene: TRBJ2-7; D gene: TRBD2; CDR3 DNA: TGTGCCTGGAGTGTAACGGGAGGGCTCGAGCAGTACTTC; CDR3 protein: CAWSVTGGLEQYF
V gene: TRBV25-1; clone size: once; J gene: TRBJ1-1; D gene: TRBD1; CDR3 DNA: TGTGCCAGCAGTGTTGGGACAGGAGCTTTCTTT; CDR3 protein: CASSVGTGAFF
V gene: TRBV19; clone size: -; J gene: TRBJ1-2; D gene: TRBD1; CDR3 DNA: TGTGCCAGTACCGACAGGGTGGGCTACACCTTC; CDR3 protein: CASTDRVGYTF
V gene: TRBV28; clone size: -; J gene: TRBJ1-5; D gene: TRBD1; CDR3 DNA: TGTGCCAGCACCCCCCGGGACAGGGGCACTCAGCCCCAGCATTTT; CDR3 protein: CASTPRDRGTQPQHF
V gene: TRBV7-3; clone size: -; J gene: TRBJ2-5; D gene: -; CDR3 DNA: TGTGCCAGCAGCTTATTAGATACGGAGACCCAGTACTTC; CDR3 protein: CASSLLDTETQYF
V gene: TRBV7-2; clone size: -; J gene: TRBJ1-5; D gene: -; CDR3 DNA: TGTGCCAGCAGCGCCAGAGGGGGACTACAGCAGCCCCAGCATTTT; CDR3 protein: CASSARGGLQQPQHF
V gene: TRBV30; clone size: once; J gene: TRBJ1-5; D gene: TRBD1; CDR3 DNA: TGTGCCTGGAGCTATACAGGGGATCAGCCCCAGCATTTT; CDR3 protein: CAWSYTGDQPQHF
V gene: TRBV27; clone size: -; J gene: TRBJ1-5; D gene: -; CDR3 DNA: TGTGCCAGCAGTCGTGATGCGGGGTATGGACAGCCCCAGCATTTT; CDR3 protein: CASSRDAGYGQPQHF
V gene: TRBV4-1; clone size: -; J gene: TRBJ2-3; D gene: -; CDR3 DNA: TGCGCCAGCAGCCACTTTCAGGGTAGGACAGATACGCAGTATTTT; CDR3 protein: CASSHFQGRTDTQYF
V gene: TRBV19; clone size: -; J gene: TRBJ2-2; D gene: -; CDR3 DNA: TGTGCCAGTAGTGGCAGATCGAACACCGGGGAGCTGTTTTTT; CDR3 protein: CASSGRSNTGELFF
V gene: TRBV7-9; clone size: -; J gene: TRBJ1-2; D gene: -; CDR3 DNA: TGTGCCAGCAGCTTTGGCAGGGAGGGGTTCGGCTACACCTTC; CDR3 protein: CASSFGREGFGYTF
V gene: TRBV9; clone size: -; J gene: TRBJ1-6; D gene: TRBD1; CDR3 DNA: TGTGCCAGCAGCGAAGGACAGGGATGGGGGTCACCCCTCCACTTT; CDR3 protein: CASSEGQGWGSPLHF
V gene: TRBV19; clone size: -; J gene: TRBJ2-5; D gene: -; CDR3 DNA: TGTGCCAGTACCGCCGGGGGAACCTCGGAGACCCAGTACTTC; CDR3 protein: CASTAGGTSETQYF